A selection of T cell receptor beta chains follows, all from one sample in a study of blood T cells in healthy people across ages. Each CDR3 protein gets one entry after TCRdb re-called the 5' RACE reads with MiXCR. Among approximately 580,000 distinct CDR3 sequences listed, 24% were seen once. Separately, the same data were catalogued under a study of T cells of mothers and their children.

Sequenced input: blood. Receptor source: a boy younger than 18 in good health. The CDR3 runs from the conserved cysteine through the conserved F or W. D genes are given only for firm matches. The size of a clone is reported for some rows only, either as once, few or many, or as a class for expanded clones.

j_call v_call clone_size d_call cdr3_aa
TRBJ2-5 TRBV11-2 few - CASSSSGVGETQYF
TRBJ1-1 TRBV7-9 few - CASSLGKNTEAFF
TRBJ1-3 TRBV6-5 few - CASRRNREGGNTIYF
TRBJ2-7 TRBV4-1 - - CASSQGFGTLGSYEQYF
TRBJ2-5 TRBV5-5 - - CASSLEGYQETRYF
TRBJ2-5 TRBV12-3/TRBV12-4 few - CASSIQGRETQYF
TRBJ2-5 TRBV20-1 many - CSARGLSNQETQYF
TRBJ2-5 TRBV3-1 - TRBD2 CASSLTQGTSGGRETQYF
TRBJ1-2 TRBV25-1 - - CASSETTRRGAFRGYTF
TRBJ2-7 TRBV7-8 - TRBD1 CASSLGGQGPVEQYF
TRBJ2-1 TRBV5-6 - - CASSASYRGGYNEQFF
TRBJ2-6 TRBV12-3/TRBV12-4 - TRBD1 CASSFSARGILIGANVLTF
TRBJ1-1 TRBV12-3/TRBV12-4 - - CASRQPGGTEAFF
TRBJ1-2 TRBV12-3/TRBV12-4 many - CASSFWFTYYGYTF
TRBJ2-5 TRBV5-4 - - CASSFTGIEETQYF
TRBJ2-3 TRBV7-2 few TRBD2 CASSARRGRRTDTQYF
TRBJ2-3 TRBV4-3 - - CASSPREGGSTDTQYF
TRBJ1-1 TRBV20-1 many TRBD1 CSARAQGVRTEAFF
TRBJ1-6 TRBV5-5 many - CASSFGRDNSPLHF
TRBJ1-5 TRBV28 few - CASSLVGNQPQHF
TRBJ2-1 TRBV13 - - CASSLKGLVGEQFF
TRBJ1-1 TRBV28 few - CASSSDLPGGAFF
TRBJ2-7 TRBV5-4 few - CASSLGLAEQYF
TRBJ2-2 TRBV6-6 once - CASSYSSPGELFF
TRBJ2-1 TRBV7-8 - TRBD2 CASSVTGTSGKYEQFF
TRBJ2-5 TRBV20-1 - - CSARDLLETQYF
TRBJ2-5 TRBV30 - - CAWSGGWGTQYF
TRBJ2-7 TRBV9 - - CASSVGSGVGEQYF
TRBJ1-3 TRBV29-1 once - CSVRARNTIYF
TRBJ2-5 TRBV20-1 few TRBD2 CSAESGSGQETQYF
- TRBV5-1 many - CASRLGAYEQYF
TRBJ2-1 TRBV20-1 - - CSAPFSYNEQFF
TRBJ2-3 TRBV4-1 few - CASSHGPGATDTQYF
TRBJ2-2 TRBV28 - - CASSPISLPNTGELFF
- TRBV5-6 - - CASSLARTDEQYF
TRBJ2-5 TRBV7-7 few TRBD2 CASSLEIGAGEETQYF
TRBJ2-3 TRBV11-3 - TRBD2 CASSSGLGTQYF
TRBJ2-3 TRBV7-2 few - CASSSPIRAEPYF
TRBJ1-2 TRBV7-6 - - CASSERGPGYGYTF
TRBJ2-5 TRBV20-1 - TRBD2 CRAAGRDQETQYF
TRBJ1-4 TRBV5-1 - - CASSGEAYEKLFF
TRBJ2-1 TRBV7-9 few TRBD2 CASSPRTSLGNEQFF
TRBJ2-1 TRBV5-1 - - CASSLGVGVVYEQFF
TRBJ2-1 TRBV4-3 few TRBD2 CASSQGTSGGFSYNEQFF
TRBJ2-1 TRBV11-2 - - CASSPGQDLISYNEQFF
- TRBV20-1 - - CSARVGERAMTYEQYF
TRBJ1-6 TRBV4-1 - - CASSQDSRGGSPLHF
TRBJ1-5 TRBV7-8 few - CASSLEAIPVINQPQHF
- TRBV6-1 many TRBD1 CASSWDRNYEQYF
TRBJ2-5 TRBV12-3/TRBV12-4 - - CASTLETRETQYF
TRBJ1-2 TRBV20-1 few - CSARTEGGYTF
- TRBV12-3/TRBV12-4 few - CASRNSETSYEQYF